This TCR beta chain emerged from a study of shared clonotypes between healthy human individuals. Study-wide context: Three plates were used per donor for CD4 naive, three for CD4 memory, two for CD8 naive and one for CD8 memory.

Germline-derived CDR1 and CDR2 are LGHNA and YNFKEQ. This CDR3 has 15 residues. Study-wide results and limits: Among donors, the sharing of clonotypes was expected to be influenced by sequencing depth. Naive CD4 clonotype sharing across a handful of donors was around 5.5%. Among non-shared clonotypes, generation probabilities were lower than among those shared by all four donors.

Worth noting for this clone: Antigen specificity is unknown.

Sequenced by immunoSEQ multiplex PCR; TCRdb stores in-frame clones only, minus some. This table holds approximately 1,000,000 clones, roughly 80% found once. The sample was memory CD4+ T cells from PBMCs. Noted subset: CD45RA-negative fraction. The sequence was collected from a man between 18 and 35 years old in good health. Some clones in this sample may be carry-over from other donors' samples. V gene TRBV4-2 combines with J gene TRBJ2-5; 12 bases match TRBD2. The J call may be incorrect, as the DNA end agrees better with TRBJ2-7. CDR3 DNA: TGTGCCAGCAGCCCGACTAGCGGGAGAGTCTACGAGCAGTACTTC. Translation gives CASSPTSGRVYEQYF.